The subject of this entry is one TCR beta chain. Trimming removed 4 bases at V and 6 bases at J, with 12 bases between. CDR1 is MNHEY, CDR2 SVGAGI, per germline. This CDR3 has 13 amino acids. The entry originates in a study of metastatic and nonmetastatic thyroid tumors. Using MiXCR, TCRdb re-called clones from the PCR reads. This table holds about 24,000 clones, more than 15% found once. Nobody among the patients had been given any treatment before thyroid surgery. The specimen sequenced was blood. This TCR derives from a male donor with papillary thyroid cancer or a benign thyroid nodule (not recorded which). Some clones in this sample may be carry-over from other donors' samples. V is TRBV6-5 and J is TRBJ1-2; D is undetermined. The DNA for the CDR3 is TGTGCCAGCAGTTTAACCCCCGAAGATGGCTACACCTTC. It encodes CASSLTPEDGYTF.